Described below is a single T cell receptor beta chain sequence and its context. The read falls 2 residues short of the CDR3 end, and the missing part is taken from the germline J gene. This entry comes from a study of preoperative IRX-2 immunotherapy in early breast cancer. V was clipped by 2 bases and J by 5 bases, with 30 bases between them. Germline V gene lookup returns CDR1 ENHRY and CDR2 SYGVKD. This CDR3 is 20 amino acids long. Stated treatment: preoperative locoregional IRX-2 cytokine immunotherapy. Measured with immunoSEQ multiplex PCR; TCRdb has only the in-frame clones, and not every one. The table includes around 30,000 clones, about 79% detected once.

The source is a human donor with breast cancer. Specimen collection occurred from a patient treated with IRX-2 immunotherapy. This rearrangement joins TRBV10-3 to TRBJ2-5, with D maybe TRBD2 (6 bases). The CDR3 spells CAISEPPGRTSAGTWETQYF. The sequenced part of the CDR3 DNA is TGTGCCATCAGTGAGCCACCCGGGCGAACCTCGGCGGGGACGTGGGAGACCCAG.